A single sample is the source of the 8 T cell receptor beta chains below, sequenced in a study of OX40 agonist ivuxolimab in advanced cancers. Measured with immunoSEQ multiplex PCR; TCRdb has only the in-frame clones, and not every one. The profile shows approximately 35,000 clones, about 92% of them singletons. Material: CD4+ or CD8+ T cells sorted from blood, obtained in a trial of the OX40 agonist ivuxolimab. The receptor set was obtained from an adult with an advanced solid tumor such as melanoma, head and neck, liver or kidney cancer.

V usage is TRBV27 and J usage is TRBJ1-5; no firm D call. The CDR3 consists of 11 residues. V shed 11 bases and J shed 5 bases, with 10 bases lying between them. Germline V gives CDR1 MNHEY, CDR2 SMNVEV (reference sequence). CDR3 residues: CASLADQPQHF. CDR3 nucleotides: TGTGCCTCTCTCGCAGATCAGCCCCAGCATTTT.

This chain connects TRBV19 to TRBJ2-5; D is possibly TRBD2 (5 bases). Gene TRBJ2-7 matches the end of the DNA better, so the J call may be wrong. CDR1 is LNHDA, CDR2 SQIVND, per germline (reference sequence). The CDR3 extends over 13 amino acids. The CDR3 loop is CASSKRPTYEQYF. CDR3 nucleotides: TGTGCCAGTAGTAAGCGGCCAACCTACGAGCAGTACTTC.

The chain has TRBV4-2 and TRBJ2-1, with 10 bases aligning to TRBD1. This CDR3 is 16 amino acids long. V was pared by 4 bases and J by 5 bases, with 8 bases of the junction left unmatched. CDR1 LGHNA and CDR2 YNFKEQ come from the germline V gene. CDR3 in amino acids: CASSPDGDRGDNEQFF. CDR3 nucleotides: TGTGCCAGCAGCCCCGATGGGGACAGGGGTGACAATGAGCAGTTCTTC.

CDR3 protein: CASSPWDRAVLWIQYF. The CDR3 coding sequence is TGTGCCAGCAGCCCCTGGGACAGGGCGGTGCTATGGATTCAGTACTTC. The chain is built from TRBV28 and TRBJ2-4; 9 bases align to TRBD1. Germline CDR1 is MDHEN and CDR2 is SYDVKM. V shed 6 bases and J 10 bases; nucleotides not matched to a gene: 16. The CDR3 covers 16 residues.

The J gene is TRBJ2-7, the V gene TRBV2; D possibly corresponds to TRBD1 (6 bases). V was trimmed by 6 bases and J by 4 bases, leaving 13 bases between them. CDR1 and CDR2 (germline): SNHLY, FYNNEI. The CDR3 extends over 13 amino acids. The CDR3 loop is CASRPRDRYEQYF. The CDR3 DNA sequence: TGTGCCAGCAGGCCCCGCGACAGGTACGAGCAGTACTTC.

V is TRBV11-2 and J is TRBJ2-5; tentative D call: TRBD1 (5 bases). The CDR3 extends over 14 amino acids. Germline values: CDR1 SGHAT, CDR2 FQNNGV. Trimming took 4 bases from V and 1 from J, leaving 10 bases between them. The CDR3 protein is CASSSTGFQETQYF. CDR3 nucleotide sequence: TGTGCCAGCAGCTCTACAGGATTCCAAGAGACCCAGTACTTC.

The genes are TRBV19 and TRBJ1-1; D call uncertain. Trimming stripped 6 bases from V and 0 bases from J, with 14 bases between. The CDR3 extends over 15 amino acids. Germline lookup yields CDR1 LNHDA and CDR2 SQIVND (reference sequence). Here the CDR3 DNA reads TGTGCCAGTAGGCGGGGAGGCCAAATGAACACTGAAGCTTTCTTT. Amino acids: CASRRGGQMNTEAFF.

This clone was detected only a few times. The gene calls are TRBV28 and TRBJ1-4, with 9 bases lining up with TRBD1. V dropped 5 bases and J dropped 4; count of bases not matched to a gene: 5. This CDR3 has 15 residues. In germline, CDR1 is MDHEN, CDR2 SYDVKM. This CDR3 is CASSLWTGVNEKLFF. CDR3 DNA: TGTGCCAGCAGTCTCTGGACAGGGGTTAATGAAAAACTGTTTTTT.